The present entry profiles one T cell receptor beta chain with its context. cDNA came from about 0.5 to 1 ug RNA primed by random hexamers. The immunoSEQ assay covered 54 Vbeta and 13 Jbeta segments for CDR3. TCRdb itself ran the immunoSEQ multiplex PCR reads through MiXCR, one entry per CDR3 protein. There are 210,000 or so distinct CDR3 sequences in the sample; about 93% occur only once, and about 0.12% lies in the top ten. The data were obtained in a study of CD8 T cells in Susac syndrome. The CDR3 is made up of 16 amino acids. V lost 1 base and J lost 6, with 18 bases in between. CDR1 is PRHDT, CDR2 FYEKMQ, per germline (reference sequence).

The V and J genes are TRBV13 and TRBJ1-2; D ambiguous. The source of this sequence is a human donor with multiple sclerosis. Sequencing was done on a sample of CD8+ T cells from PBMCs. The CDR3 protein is CASSLESVGPNDGYTF. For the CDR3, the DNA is TGTGCCAGCAGCTTAGAATCCGTCGGACCAAACGATGGCTACACCTTC.